This paragraph covers one T cell receptor (beta chain) sequence. Its antigen is unidentified. The ends were cut back, 1 base at V and 10 bases at J, with 16 bases in the middle. This CDR3 contains 14 residues. Germline V gives CDR1 SEHNR, CDR2 FQNEAQ (reference sequence). The record originates from a study of shared clonotypes between healthy human individuals. Regarding the study as a whole: Of the naive CD4 clonotypes, around 5% were shared across a handful of donors.

Every subset had its genomic DNA shared out evenly among several immunoSEQ plates. Per sorted-subset replicate PCR, input was approximately 210 ng DNA, representing some 30,000 T cell genomes. This table comes from immunoSEQ multiplex PCR, and its TCRdb copy is limited to in-frame clones, with some not included. The sample has 2 million to 2.5 million clones, 85% to 95% seen once. What was sequenced was naive CD4+ T cells from PBMCs. The subset was: CD45RA+ positively selected. This receptor was obtained from a man aged 18-30 years in good health. Some clones in this sample may be carry-over from other donors' samples. The chain combines TRBV7-9 with TRBJ1-2; D is possibly TRBD1 (6 bases). The CDR3 sequence: CASSLVIWTDPYTF. The CDR3 DNA follows: TGTGCCAGCAGCTTAGTCATATGGACAGACCCCTACACCTTC.